The 25 T cell receptor beta chains below come from one sample, sequenced in a study of cytomegalovirus exposure and HLA in healthy donors. The PCR had 60 Vbeta and 13 Jbeta primers. TCRdb's copy holds only in-frame clones and misses some; the assay was immunoSEQ multiplex PCR. The table has 160,000 or so clones, roughly four fifths seen once. Material for sequencing was PBMCs. The receptors originated from a male donor in good health and CMV-seropositive.

V is TRBV5-4 and J is TRBJ1-2; 8 nucleotides align to TRBD1. V lost 0 bases and J lost 7; bases outside the gene matches: 2. This CDR3 contains 13 residues. Germline V lookup: CDR1 SGHNT, CDR2 YYREEE (reference sequence). The CDR3, as DNA: TGTGCCAGCAGCTTGGGACAGGGGACTGGCTACACCTTC. It encodes CASSLGQGTGYTF.

This clone came up a few times. The chain has TRBV11-2 and TRBJ2-7, with D uncertain. The CDR3 is made up of 14 amino acids. Per germline, CDR1 SGHAT and CDR2 FQNNGV. V lost 4 bases and J lost 4, with 14 bases in between. CDR3 in DNA: TGTGCCAGCAGCTACGGGTTCTCGGTATACGAGCAGTACTTC. Translating it yields CASSYGFSVYEQYF.

The chain combines TRBV6-5 with TRBJ1-1; unclear D gene. The germline gives CDR1 MNHEY, CDR2 SVGAGI. The CDR3 extends over 13 amino acids. V lost 8 bases and J 10 bases, leaving 20 bases between the germline ends. CDR3 region: CASGMILLPRAFF. CDR3 nucleotide sequence: TGTGCCAGCGGCATGATCCTTCTTCCCCGAGCTTTCTTT.

A few counts support this clone. The rearrangement joins TRBV29-1 to TRBJ1-4; no firm D call. With 7 bases removed from V and 7 bases from J, the gap between germline ends came to 16 bases. This CDR3 contains 13 residues. The germline gives CDR1 SQVTM, CDR2 ANQGSEA. In DNA, the CDR3 is TGCAGCGGTGCTACTAATGCGGGTGAAAAACTGTTTTTT. Translated, it gives CSGATNAGEKLFF.

This clone showed up just a few times. The genes are TRBV11-3 and TRBJ2-5; 8 bases are a match to TRBD1. Judging by the DNA end, TRBJ2-7 fits better; the J call may be wrong. This CDR3 region has 14 residues. The germline gives CDR1 SGHNT, CDR2 YENEEA. In DNA form, the CDR3 reads TGTGCCAGCAGCTCGGGACAGGCGAGCTACGAGCAGTACTTC. It yields the protein CASSSGQASYEQYF.

This chain connects TRBV4-3 to TRBJ2-1; perhaps TRBD2 as D (5 bases). The CDR3 is 15 amino acids. V was cut by 0 bases and J by 8 bases, with 14 bases left in between. Looked up from germline, CDR1 is LGHNA and CDR2 is YSLEER. CDR3 DNA sequence: TGCGCCAGCAGCCAAGAAGGGATAGAGGGCGATGAGCAGTTCTTC. Its protein is CASSQEGIEGDEQFF.

The chain is built from TRBV28 and TRBJ2-1, with TRBD2 matching 8 bases. Germline V gene data show CDR1 as MDHEN and CDR2 as SYDVKM. The V gene end was trimmed by 3 bases and the J gene end by 3 bases; junction bases not matched to a gene: 7. The CDR3 is 16 amino acids. The CDR3 sequence is CASSLFAGGLYNEQFF. As DNA, the CDR3 is TGTGCCAGCAGTTTGTTTGCGGGAGGACTCTACAATGAGCAGTTCTTC.

This sequence joins TRBV7-8 and TRBJ2-7, with TRBD2 matching over 7 bases. V was clipped by 0 bases and J by 6 bases; unmatched bases: 5. The CDR3 has 14 amino acids. The germline CDR1 and CDR2 sequences are SGHVS and FQNEAQ. The CDR3 DNA sequence: TGTGCCAGCAGCTTAGCGAAGGCTAGCGGCGAGCAGTACTTC. It encodes CASSLAKASGEQYF.

This clone was seen only a few times. The DNA of the CDR3 is TGTGCCAGCAGTTTAAGCGTAAGGGGGTGGGGACAGGGGAAAGTTGCCAAAAACATTCAGTACTTC. This gives the protein CASSLSVRGWGQGKVAKNIQYF. The V gene is TRBV27, the J gene TRBJ2-4; 10 bases line up with TRBD1. This CDR3 has 22 amino acids. Germline assignment: CDR1 MNHEY and CDR2 SMNVEV (reference sequence). The V segment lost 2 bases and the J segment 1 base; nucleotides outside the gene matches: 20.

V usage is TRBV21-1 and J usage is TRBJ2-3; TRBD2, as called in the table, went unchecked against the DNA. TRBV21-1 is designated a pseudogene. The CDR3 covers 17 residues. CDR3 sequence: CASSKDGRGRAKDTQYF. CDR3 nucleotides: TGTGCCAGCAGCAAAGACGGGCGCGGGAGGGCCAAAGATACGCAGTATTTT.

The J gene is TRBJ2-7, the V gene TRBV5-1, with TRBD1 matching 8 bases. V shed 4 bases and J 2 bases; nucleotides not matched to a gene: 8. The CDR3 length is 15 residues. Germline lookup yields CDR1 SGHRS and CDR2 YFSETQ. CDR3 nucleotides: TGCGCCAGCAGCCCCCAGGACAGGGTGCCCTACGAGCAGTACTTC. This gives the protein CASSPQDRVPYEQYF.

V gene TRBV27 combines with J gene TRBJ1-2; weak D call: TRBD1 (6 bases). The CDR3 spans 20 residues. The germline CDR1 and CDR2 sequences are MNHEY and SMNVEV (reference sequence). Trimming stripped 5 bases from V and 0 bases from J, with 28 bases between. The CDR3 reads CASSPRAFPFPGDTNYGYTF. DNA for the CDR3: TGTGCCAGCAGTCCCCGTGCCTTTCCATTTCCAGGGGACACTAACTATGGCTACACCTTC.

The rearrangement uses TRBV1 and TRBJ1-1; the listed D gene, TRBD1, was not tested against the DNA. TRBV1 corresponds to a pseudogene. CDR3 length: 15 amino acids. Written as DNA, the CDR3 is TGCACCAGCAGCCATCTAGAGGGGGTTGAAACTGAAGCTTTCTTT. Translation gives CTSSHLEGVETEAFF.

In the case of this clone: Sequence at one end of the junction differs from germline and may be a read error. The CDR3 here is CASRGGDSGRGNSQYF. The CDR3 DNA is TGCGCCAGCAGGGGGGGGGATAGCGGGAGAGGGAACAGTCAGTACTTC. V usage is TRBV10-2 and J usage is TRBJ2-4; 9 bases are a match to TRBD2. CDR1 WSHSY and CDR2 SAAADI come from the germline V gene. This CDR3 is 16 amino acids long.

This clone occurred a few times. CDR3 DNA sequence: TGTGCCAGCAGTTATCATAGCGGGGGGGACAAAAACATTCAGTACTTC. This sequence encodes CASSYHSGGDKNIQYF. The chain carries TRBV6-5 and TRBJ2-4, with 11 bases that match TRBD2. The CDR3 extends over 16 amino acids. The ends lost 3 bases at V and 3 bases at J; junction bases unmatched: 4. CDR1 and CDR2 (germline): MNHEY, SVGAGI.

The J gene is TRBJ2-7, the V gene TRBV6-5; 9 positions match TRBD1. This CDR3 has 15 residues. Germline V lookup: CDR1 MNHEY, CDR2 SVGAGI. V gave up 2 bases and J gave up 5 bases; unmatched junction bases: 7. The DNA of the CDR3 is TGTGCCAGCAGTTACACAGGGACAGGGACGGACGAGCAGTACTTC. Encoded protein: CASSYTGTGTDEQYF.

This clone is a singleton in its sample. This CDR3 is CASRGLMASYNEQFF. CDR3 DNA sequence: TGTGCCAGCAGAGGACTTATGGCCTCCTACAATGAGCAGTTCTTC. The rearrangement uses TRBV6-1 and TRBJ2-1; D is possibly TRBD2 (5 bases). The ends were cut back, 6 bases at V and 0 bases at J, with 12 bases in the middle. The CDR3 has 15 residues. In germline, CDR1 is MNHNS, CDR2 SASEGT.

This chain uses TRBV5-4 with TRBJ2-1; D is perhaps TRBD1 (6 bases). The CDR3 is made up of 14 amino acids. Per germline, CDR1 SGHNT and CDR2 YYREEE (reference sequence). The V end lost 2 bases, the J end lost 4 bases, and 10 bases lay between the germline ends. The CDR3 coding sequence is TGTGCCAGCAGCTTACCGGACAGTTACAATGAGCAGTTCTTC. Protein sequence: CASSLPDSYNEQFF.

This chain links TRBV5-1 with TRBJ1-2; 7 bases agree with TRBD1. This CDR3 has 16 amino acids. The V and J ends lost 2 bases and 2 bases, in that order; junction bases with no gene match: 9. CDR1 is SGHRS and CDR2 is YFSETQ in the germline V gene. This chain's CDR3 is CASSFDRVGANYGYTF. The CDR3 DNA is TGCGCCAGCAGCTTTGACAGGGTTGGTGCCAACTATGGCTACACCTTC.

The genes are TRBV28 and TRBJ1-1, with a weak D call TRBD1 (6 bases). The length of the CDR3 is 14 residues. The ends were cut back, 5 bases at V and 1 base at J, with 11 bases in the middle. Germline values: CDR1 MDHEN, CDR2 SYDVKM. The CDR3 reads CASSPEDRNTEAFF. CDR3 nucleotides: TGTGCCAGCAGTCCCGAGGACAGGAACACTGAAGCTTTCTTT.

V usage is TRBV4-1 and J usage is TRBJ2-7; D not resolved. The germline V gene encodes CDR1 MGHRA and CDR2 YSYEKL. The CDR3 length is 8 residues. The CDR3 DNA reads as TGCGCGGGCCACGAGCAGTACTTC. It codes for CAGHEQYF.

This clone appeared once. The identical CDR3 is also encoded by other nucleotide sequences in the sample. The chain recombines TRBV10-2 with TRBJ1-1; 7 nucleotides agree with TRBD1. The CDR3 spans 13 residues. The germline V gene has CDR1 WSHSY and CDR2 SAAADI. V shed 6 bases, J shed 2 bases, and the junction held 3 bases outside the gene matches. The DNA of the CDR3 is TGCGCCAGCAGCAGACAGGGTAACACTGAAGCTTTCTTT. Protein: CASSRQGNTEAFF.

The chain links TRBV7-9 to TRBJ1-2; no clear D gene. From germline, CDR1 is SEHNR and CDR2 FQNEAQ (reference sequence). This CDR3 has 13 residues. The ends were cut back, 3 bases at V and 3 bases at J, with 8 bases in the middle. Here the CDR3 DNA reads TGTGCCAGCAGCTTCGGGAGCGACTATGGCTACACCTTC. This gives the protein CASSFGSDYGYTF.

This chain links TRBV5-4 with TRBJ1-5, with TRBD1 matching 7 bases. CDR1 and CDR2 from the germline V gene are SGHNT and YYREEE (reference sequence). The CDR3 totals 14 residues. V gave up 4 bases and J gave up 1 base; unmatched junction bases: 2. CDR3 DNA sequence: TGTGCCAGCAGCCAGGGGGGAAGCAATCAGCCCCAGCATTTT. Its translation: CASSQGGSNQPQHF. Variable domain in full (rest from reference TRBV5-4 and TRBJ1-5): ETGVTQSPTHLIKTRGQQVTLRCSSQSGHNTVSWYQQALGQGPQFIFQYYREEENGRGNFPPRFSGLQFPNYSSELNVNALELDDSALYLCASSQGGSNQPQHFGDGTRLSIL.

This clone appeared a few times. Sequence at one end of the junction differs from germline and may be a read error. The chain recombines TRBV6-1 with TRBJ2-7, with 10 bases lining up with TRBD1. Germline V gives CDR1 MNHNS, CDR2 SASEGT. The CDR3 loop spans 16 amino acids. The CDR3 bases are TGTGCCAGCAGGGAAGAGGGGACAGGGGTTCGCAACGAGCAGTACTTC. Its translation is CASREEGTGVRNEQYF.